This entry lists 12 T cell receptor beta chains sequenced from one sample in a study of Graves' ophthalmopathy and Graves' hyperthyroidism. CDR3 regions of TCR beta were amplified from RNA transcripts. The library came from an HTBI-primed first-round RT-PCR and a second-round multiplex PCR. TCRdb processed the multiplex PCR reads anew with MiXCR; each CDR3 protein has one entry. The sample includes 400,000 or so distinct CDR3 sequences, about 16% of them seen just once. Material for sequencing was peripheral blood. The receptors were gathered from a woman under 30 with stable Graves' hyperthyroidism.

V gene TRBV12-3 or TRBV12-4 combines with J gene TRBJ1-1, with TRBD1 identical over 7 bases. The ends lost 6 bases at V and 1 base at J; junction bases unmatched: 11. The length of the CDR3 is 16 residues. CDR3 residues: CASSRGQAGTNTEAFF. The CDR3 DNA reads as TGTGCCAGCAGCCGAGGACAGGCGGGAACGAACACTGAAGCTTTCTTT.

This clonotype has a count of ten or more. This chain links TRBV7-9 with TRBJ1-2; D is perhaps TRBD1 (6 bases). This CDR3 region has 14 residues. V gave up 2 bases and J gave up 6 bases, with 13 bases separating them. CDR1 SEHNR and CDR2 FQNEAQ come from the germline V gene (reference sequence). Written as DNA, the CDR3 is TGTGCCAGCAGCTTAAGCCAGGGGCCAGATGGCTACACCTTC. It encodes CASSLSQGPDGYTF.

This chain links TRBV6-1 with TRBJ1-1; D gene uncertain. The CDR3 is made up of 13 amino acids. Trimming removed 3 bases at V and 5 bases at J, with 10 bases between. CDR1 and CDR2 from the germline V gene are MNHNS and SASEGT. CDR3 DNA sequence: TGTGCCAGCAGTGACGGCGGTGGAACTGAAGCTTTCTTT. Translating gives CASSDGGGTEAFF.

This clonotype showed up just a few times. This chain connects TRBV7-9 to TRBJ2-7; D is perhaps TRBD1 or TRBD2 (6 bases each). Trimming took off 5 bases at V and 5 bases at J, with 19 bases between the two ends. CDR1 and CDR2 (germline): SEHNR, FQNEAQ (reference sequence). The CDR3 covers 15 residues. CDR3 protein: CASSPIYRGRHEQYF. CDR3 in DNA: TGTGCCAGCAGCCCCATTTACCGGGGGCGGCACGAGCAGTACTTC.

This clonotype was detected many times. The chain has TRBV11-3 and TRBJ2-2; TRBD2 is a possible D gene (7 bases). Germline CDR1 reads SGHNT; CDR2 reads YENEEA. The CDR3 covers 15 residues. V gave up 3 bases and J gave up 4 bases, with 12 bases separating them. The CDR3 DNA is TGTGCCAGCAGCTTCGGGGGGCGTCGCACCGGGGAGCTGTTTTTT. Its protein product is CASSFGGRRTGELFF.

This clonotype was recorded at least ten times. The chain links TRBV2 to TRBJ1-2; D uncertain. CDR1 and CDR2 (germline): SNHLY, FYNNEI. There are 13 residues in the CDR3. Deletions cut 6 bases from V and 2 bases from J, with 10 bases between. The CDR3 bases are TGTGCCAGCAGGCTGGACGGGAACTATGGCTACACCTTC. Translating gives CASRLDGNYGYTF.

The sample holds many counts of this clonotype. The CDR3 reads CATSREGRKVSENQPQHF. The DNA for the CDR3 is TGTGCCACCAGCAGAGAAGGCAGAAAGGTATCGGAGAATCAGCCCCAGCATTTT. The chain couples TRBV15 to TRBJ1-5, with D unclear. The CDR3 runs to 18 residues. The V gene's germline CDR1 is LNHNV and CDR2 YYDKDF (reference sequence). Deletions cut 0 bases from V and 4 bases from J, with 19 bases between.

About this clonotype itself: A read error may be the cause here, since a much bigger clone is one base away. The rearrangement uses TRBV7-3 and TRBJ2-2, with D tentatively TRBD2 (5 bases). The CDR3 loop spans 14 amino acids. Germline CDR1 SGHTA, CDR2 FQGTGA. Trimming pared 4 bases from V and 7 bases from J, leaving 13 bases between. The CDR3 protein is CASSSKAGVGELFF. CDR3 in DNA: TGTGCCAGCAGCTCCAAGGCCGGGGTCGGGGAGCTGTTTTTT.

This clonotype was recorded many times. The V and J genes are TRBV10-3 and TRBJ1-1, with a tentative D call TRBD1 (5 bases). The CDR3 runs to 16 residues. CDR1 and CDR2 from the germline V gene are ENHRY and SYGVKD. Trimming took 5 bases from V and 2 from J, leaving 18 bases between them. Written as DNA, the CDR3 is TGTGCCATCAGTACATCCCCGGGGCAGGCCAACACTGAAGCTTTCTTT. Translated, it gives CAISTSPGQANTEAFF.

This clonotype has a count of ten or more. The chain carries TRBV15 and TRBJ2-7; the D is unclear. Trimming pared 0 bases from V and 2 bases from J, leaving 11 bases between. Germline assignment: CDR1 LNHNV and CDR2 YYDKDF (reference sequence). The CDR3 runs 15 residues. CDR3 DNA: TGTGCCACCAGCAGAGATCGTGGTTGGACCTACGAGCAGTACTTC. Its translation is CATSRDRGWTYEQYF. Based on the CDR3 plus reference TRBV15 and TRBJ2-7, the full variable domain is DAMVIQNPRYQVTQFGKPVTLSCSQTLNHNVMYWYQQKSSQAPKLLFHYYDKDFNNEADTPDNFQSRRPNTSFCFLDIRSPGLGDTAMYLCATSRDRGWTYEQYFGPGTRLTVT.

This clonotype was detected many times. CDR3 protein: CASSLIGGDEQYF. The DNA of the CDR3 is TGTGCCAGCAGCTTAATAGGGGGGGACGAGCAGTACTTC. The chain uses TRBV7-3 and TRBJ2-7; tentatively, D is TRBD2 (7 bases). Per germline, CDR1 SGHTA and CDR2 FQGTGA. V was shortened by 1 base and J by 5 bases, with 9 bases between the two germline ends. The CDR3 extends over 13 amino acids.

Ten or more counts support this clonotype. This chain links TRBV10-3 with TRBJ2-6; tentative D call: TRBD2 (5 bases). The CDR3 covers 16 residues. CDR1 and CDR2 (germline): ENHRY, SYGVKD. V was trimmed by 7 bases and J by 0 bases, leaving 13 bases between them. In DNA form, the CDR3 reads TGTGCCATCACGGGGAGCGGCACCTCTGGGGCCAACGTCCTGACTTTC. Translated: CAITGSGTSGANVLTF.